This T cell receptor beta chain appears in the sequencing data of a study of metastatic and nonmetastatic thyroid tumors. Study observations and caveats: The reported finding was significantly higher TCR beta diversity in malignant thyroid tumors relative to benign nodules, in blood and tumor.

No patient received treatment before thyroid surgery. As originally analysed: A distant-metastasis classifier for papillary thyroid cancer was built using CDR3 differences across clinicopathological groups. TCRdb re-called the PCR reads with MiXCR. The V and J calls were not made by the authors but by TCRdb's processing. This table holds just over 20,000 clones, 10% to 15% found once. In germline, CDR1 is MNHEY, CDR2 SMNVEV (reference sequence). V lost 2 bases and J lost 2, with 7 bases in between. CDR3 length equals 13 residues. This clone qualifies as medium-sized. Its antigen is still unknown. Sequences were obtained from blood. The receptor comes from a male donor with papillary thyroid cancer or a benign thyroid nodule (not recorded which). Some clones in this sample may be carry-over from other donors' samples. V is TRBV27 and J is TRBJ2-7; D is ambiguous. The CDR3 DNA reads as TGTGCCAGCAGTTTAGGCCAGACCTACGAGCAGTACTTC. This gives the protein CASSLGQTYEQYF.